This T cell receptor beta chain derives from a study of blood T cell repertoires in COVID-19 (dated by TCRdb to the early 2020s). Context from the whole study: Samples covering the acute and convalescent phases of COVID-19 were provided by collaborators in the United States, Italy and Spain. A de-identified subject ID, COVID-19 status, age in years and sex were almost always included in the sample metadata. The prospective study material was composed of cDNA or gDNA derived from T cells, B-cell-depleted T cells, or PBMCs. Where available, HLA class I and class II types were taken from metadata supplied by the sample provider and were not determined by assay-based typing. The samples were drawn from the first 160 participants of the ongoing ImmuneRACE study and from under 1,500 subjects provided by 6 global collaborators. Subjects who had been exposed to COVID-19, were actively infected with it, or had recovered from it provided the deeply sampled blood TCRbeta repertoires that made up the dataset. The repertoires were made available in a free public database intended to serve as a resource for research on the immune response to SARS-CoV-2.

The collaborating institutions used their own protocols to collect whole blood in K2EDTA tubes. For TCRbeta analysis, collaborator samples were shipped as frozen whole blood, as isolated PBMCs, or as DNA extracted from either sample type. To note about this clone: Its antigen target is currently unknown. The junction departs from the called germline gene at one end, perhaps through a read error.

The immunoSEQ Assay, a bias-controlled multiplex PCR, was used to amplify TCRbeta CDR3 regions from genomic DNA. In the paper's pipeline: Nucleated cell counts per sample were estimated from amplification of reference gene primers within the assay. Sequence reads were collapsed and filtered to measure the absolute abundance of every unique TCRbeta CDR3 rearrangement. Productive Simpson clonality was computed per sample as the square root of Simpson's diversity index over productive rearrangements. In TCRdb, the immuneACCESS table is reduced to in-frame sequences with V and J assigned. These tables do not hold every clone; where another copy was compared, an unresolved V gene accounts for under half, and the others remain unexplained. The V and J calls and clone size are taken from that table; D and trimming were inferred from the DNA. For this sample there are some 70,000 clones; approximately 80% appear just once. Clones ranked in the top ten supply around 43% of the sample.

The CDR3 spans 16 residues, from the cysteine through the phenylalanine. Only the CDR3 region is kept as DNA, spanning 48 bases read in frame from base 1. From the germline V gene, CDR1 is SGHTA and CDR2 is FQGTGA. Overall results and qualifications from the work: The amount of clinical and demographic metadata varied by source and participant and was provided uncurated.

The sequence derives from a man at least 80 years old with acute or convalescent COVID-19. The V and J genes are TRBV7-3 and TRBJ1-4, with the D gene uncertain. The sequenced sample was peripheral blood. The nucleotide sequence reads as follows: TGTGCCAGCACCTTATGCGGGGTTGCAACTAATGAAAAACTGTTTTTT. Translated, this is CASTLCGVATNEKLFF.